This T cell receptor (beta chain) was sequenced during a study of blood T cell repertoires in COVID-19. Trimming took 3 bases from V and 2 from J; bases not matched to a gene: 9. Germline assignment: CDR1 SGDLS and CDR2 YYNGEE. The CDR3 sequence is 16 residues long. Method: immunoSEQ multiplex PCR; TCRdb's copy keeps in-frame clones and lacks some. The sample holds more than 250,000 clones; 70% to 90% are singletons and the top ten take approximately 6%. The sequenced sample consisted of peripheral blood. The chain employs TRBV9 and TRBJ2-3, with 7 bases that match TRBD2. The clonotype originates from a woman aged 45 to 65 with COVID-19, enrolled during active disease. The CDR3 loop is CASSGGAGFYTDTQYF. The CDR3, as DNA: TGTGCCAGCAGCGGTGGAGCGGGATTCTACACAGATACGCAGTATTTT.